The T cell receptor (beta chain) under discussion was sequenced for a study of spatial heterogeneity in lung cancer. Study-level background: Detected beta-chain sequences consistently exceeded alpha-chain sequences. In the raw reads, each unique TCR and UMI combination was present more than ten times on average.

The sample holds a few counts of this clonotype. Time point specified: sample taken at primary tumor resection. From tumor, nontumor lung or frozen PBMC, whole RNA was taken unsorted for sequencing. Every TCR cDNA molecule bore a unique molecular identifier. TCRdb re-called the 5' RACE reads through MiXCR, storing one row per CDR3 protein. The sample records tens of thousands of distinct CDR3 sequences, under 6.5% being singletons. The CDR3 has 18 amino acids. The V and J ends lost 7 bases and 0 bases respectively, with 19 bases between them. The input for sequencing was PBMCs, taken at surgery. The TCR originated in a male donor with early-stage non-small cell lung cancer. The genes are TRBV12-3 or TRBV12-4 and TRBJ2-6, with a tentative D call TRBD1 (5 bases). The CDR3 loop is CASNPQVPLHSGANVLTF. The CDR3 bases are TGTGCCAGCAACCCACAGGTTCCCCTTCACTCTGGGGCCAACGTCCTGACTTTC.